This section outlines one TCR beta chain sequence together with its context. Its cognate antigen is unknown. The data stem from a study of cytomegalovirus exposure and HLA in healthy donors. Study-wide results and caveats: Analysis performed later showed TCR beta chains linked to HLA being more clonally expanded than equally common others. It was reportedly the case that the classifier diagnosed cytomegalovirus status with high specificity and sensitivity.

V shed 0 bases, J shed 7 bases, and the junction held 9 bases outside the gene matches. This CDR3 is 16 amino acids long. The germline V gene has CDR1 SGHRS and CDR2 YFSETQ. The primer mix had 60 Vbeta and 13 Jbeta primers. The repertoire was sequenced with immunoSEQ multiplex PCR; TCRdb's copy has only in-frame clones and lacks some. The sample has about 100,000 clones, more than 70% seen once. The sequencing sample was made of PBMCs. The chain is built from TRBV5-1 and TRBJ2-4; 8 nucleotides agree with TRBD1. This receptor was identified in a woman aged 55-75 years in good health and CMV-seropositive. CDR3 DNA sequence: TGCGCCAGCAGCTTGGACCCCCAGGGGGCTGGGAACATTCAGTACTTC. Its protein product is CASSLDPQGAGNIQYF.